The 26 T cell receptor beta chains listed next were all sequenced from one sample in a study of read filtering for tumor transcriptome and immune sequencing. The library was built from around 0.4 ug RNA with molecular barcoded adaptors for alpha/delta and beta/gamma chains. A single record per CDR3 protein comes from TCRdb applying MiXCR to the reads. The data contain 100,000 to 150,000 distinct CDR3 sequences, 13% of them singletons. The sample was a population of CD138-negative cells sorted from bone marrow. These receptor sequences come from a donor older than 35 with multiple myeloma.

At least ten counts were recorded for this clonotype. V is TRBV7-2 and J is TRBJ2-5, with 13 bases matching TRBD2. The CDR3 loop spans 15 amino acids. Germline values: CDR1 SGHTA, CDR2 FQGNSA. V lost 4 bases and J lost 2; bases outside the gene matches: 1. The DNA of the CDR3 is TGTGCCAGCAGCTGGACTAGCGGGGGACAAGAGACCCAGTACTTC. Translation: CASSWTSGGQETQYF.

This clonotype appeared many times. This chain's CDR3 is CASSPVRGEKLFF. DNA of the CDR3: TGCGCCAGCAGCCCCGTTAGGGGGGAAAAACTGTTTTTT. V is TRBV4-1 and J is TRBJ1-4, with TRBD1 as a possible D gene (6 bases). This CDR3 region has 13 residues. Germline V gene lookup returns CDR1 MGHRA and CDR2 YSYEKL. V shed 4 bases and J shed 8 bases, with 11 bases lying between them.

This clonotype came up many times. The chain is built from TRBV12-3 or TRBV12-4 and TRBJ2-2, with unresolved D. Trimming removed 2 bases at V and 6 bases at J, with 7 bases between. The CDR3 covers 13 residues. CDR3 sequence reads: CASSLKGSGELFF. The CDR3 coding sequence is TGTGCCAGCAGTTTAAAAGGTTCCGGGGAGCTGTTTTTT.

This clonotype was found a few times. A clone one base away is much larger, so this may be a read error. The chain joins TRBV4-2 to TRBJ2-1; TRBD2 matches 7 bases. Germline V gene data show CDR1 as LGHNA and CDR2 as YNFKEQ. This CDR3 contains 17 residues. CDR3 nucleotide sequence: TGTGCCAGCGGCCAGGAGCAGCAGCGGGGATCTGGGAATGAGCAGTTCTTC. Protein sequence: CASGQEQQRGSGNEQFF.

This clonotype has at least ten counts. This chain joins TRBV6-5 and TRBJ2-2; D remains unclear. This CDR3 spans 15 amino acids. Germline CDR1 reads MNHEY; CDR2 reads SVGAGI. V dropped 0 bases and J dropped 4 bases, with 9 bases sitting between them. The CDR3 spells CASSYSTLPTGELFF. The DNA of the CDR3 is TGTGCCAGCAGTTACTCGACACTTCCCACCGGGGAGCTGTTTTTT.

This clonotype was detected a few times. The J gene is TRBJ1-2, the V gene TRBV5-1, with D uncertain. V was clipped by 2 bases and J by 4 bases, with 9 bases between them. There are 13 residues in the CDR3. Germline loops: CDR1 SGHRS, CDR2 YFSETQ. The CDR3 nucleotides read TGCGCCAGCAGCTTATCGACAATCTATGGCTACACCTTC. It translates to CASSLSTIYGYTF.

In this sample, this clonotype turned up many times. The rearrangement uses TRBV9 and TRBJ2-3, with D unresolved. V lost 0 bases and J 4 bases, leaving 12 bases between the germline ends. The germline V gene has CDR1 SGDLS and CDR2 YYNGEE. The CDR3 runs 15 residues. The CDR3 sequence: CASSVEVRFADTQYF. As DNA, the CDR3 is TGTGCCAGCAGCGTAGAGGTTAGGTTCGCAGATACGCAGTATTTT.

This clonotype occurred many times. The chain employs TRBV20-1 and TRBJ2-7; 10 bases are shared with TRBD2. This CDR3 region has 14 residues. After removal of 1 base from V and 7 bases from J, the junction contained 7 bases not matched to a gene. CDR1 and CDR2 (germline): DFQATT, SNEGSKA (reference sequence). The CDR3 spells CSARGGAGGGEQYF. CDR3 bases: TGCAGTGCTAGAGGTGGAGCGGGAGGGGGTGAGCAGTACTTC.

There are many counts of this clonotype. The chain combines TRBV7-8 with TRBJ2-3; possibly TRBD2 for D (6 bases). The CDR3 length is 16 residues. The germline gives CDR1 SGHVS, CDR2 FQNEAQ. V was pared by 5 bases and J by 3 bases, with 18 bases between. CDR3 loop: CASSRQGGIGTDTQYF. The CDR3, as DNA: TGTGCCAGCAGCCGGCAGGGCGGGATTGGGACAGATACGCAGTATTTT.

With regard to this clonotype: A read error is possible here, since a much larger clone lies one base away. Since the CDR3 does not end with the conserved phenylalanine or tryptophan, this likely comes from a read error. V gene TRBV10-3 combines with J gene TRBJ1-5; 7 nucleotides line up with TRBD1. V shed 10 bases and J 2 bases; nucleotides not matched to a gene: 2. The germline gives CDR1 ENHRY, CDR2 SYGVKD. CDR3 length equals 12 residues. The CDR3 DNA reads TGTGCCACTGGGACAGGCAATCAGCCCCAGCATTTG. It translates to CATGTGNQPQHL.

The chain combines TRBV7-2 with TRBJ2-5; D unclear. The CDR3 loop spans 14 amino acids. Germline CDR1 SGHTA, CDR2 FQGNSA. V was trimmed by 5 bases and J by 5 bases, leaving 15 bases between them. CDR3 DNA sequence: TGTGCCAGCAGCCCAAGCCCTGCCCAGGAGACCCAGTACTTC. Translated: CASSPSPAQETQYF.

The chain carries TRBV5-4 and TRBJ2-7; TRBD2 aligns across 16 bases. V lost 7 bases, J lost 6 bases, and 10 bases stayed unmatched. The CDR3 spans 16 residues. CDR1 is SGHNT and CDR2 is YYREEE in the germline V gene (reference sequence). In nucleotides, the CDR3 is TGTGCCAGCCGTCCGGGACTAGCGGGAGGGCGCGTCGAGCAGTACTTC. It encodes CASRPGLAGGRVEQYF.

This clonotype has a handful of counts. The rearrangement joins TRBV5-1 to TRBJ2-6; D call uncertain. This CDR3 has 15 residues. The germline gives CDR1 SGHRS, CDR2 YFSETQ. V was trimmed by 1 base and J by 3 bases, leaving 8 bases between them. CDR3: CASSLLGFGANVLTF. CDR3 sequence (DNA): TGCGCCAGCAGCTTGTTGGGGTTTGGGGCCAACGTCCTGACTTTC.

At least ten counts were recorded for this clonotype. This rearrangement joins TRBV12-3 or TRBV12-4 to TRBJ2-1; 12 nucleotides line up with TRBD2. The CDR3 sequence is 15 residues long. The J segment lost 10 bases and the V segment lost 5 bases, leaving 9 bases of the junction unmatched. The CDR3: CASSRGLAGTGEQFF. For the CDR3, the DNA is TGTGCCAGCAGTCGCGGACTAGCGGGGACGGGAGAGCAGTTCTTC.

This clonotype was seen a few times. The V and J genes are TRBV5-1 and TRBJ1-1, with D perhaps TRBD1 (5 bases). Per the germline V gene, CDR1 is SGHRS and CDR2 is YFSETQ. The CDR3 consists of 14 residues. Trimming left V 3 bases short and J 7 bases short, with 16 bases between. The CDR3 region is CASSWTGADDEAFF. In DNA form, the CDR3 reads TGCGCCAGCAGCTGGACCGGGGCCGATGATGAAGCTTTCTTT.

This clonotype was seen a handful of times. The rearrangement joins TRBV9 to TRBJ2-1; D may correspond to TRBD1 or TRBD2 (5 bases each). Germline loops: CDR1 SGDLS, CDR2 YYNGEE. The V and J ends lost 0 bases and 7 bases respectively, with 17 bases between them. The CDR3 sequence is 16 residues long. CDR3 protein: CASSVVGLARNNEQFF. As DNA, the CDR3 is TGTGCCAGCAGCGTAGTGGGGCTAGCCAGAAATAATGAGCAGTTCTTC.

Ten or more counts support this clonotype. V is TRBV6-5 and J is TRBJ2-3; no firm D call. Germline V gene sequence: CDR1 MNHEY, CDR2 SVGAGI. This CDR3 spans 13 amino acids. Between the trimmed V and J ends, which lost 6 bases and 0 bases, there was a span of 7 bases. The DNA for the CDR3 is TGTGCCAGCAGGGGGTCTAGCACAGATACGCAGTATTTT. Protein sequence: CASRGSSTDTQYF.

This clonotype has a count of ten or more. The rearrangement joins TRBV6-6 to TRBJ2-1; 10 positions match TRBD1. J lost 7 bases, V lost 7 bases, and 7 bases had no gene match. The CDR3 has 14 amino acids. Germline-derived CDR1 and CDR2 are MNHNY and SVGAGI (reference sequence). The CDR3: CASNFGTGVNEQFF. CDR3 in DNA: TGTGCCAGCAATTTCGGGACAGGGGTAAATGAGCAGTTCTTC.

This clonotype was counted many times. The rearrangement links TRBV5-1 to TRBJ2-1; D unresolved. The CDR3 spans 14 residues. Deletions cut 0 bases from V and 5 bases from J, with 9 bases between. CDR1 and CDR2 from the germline V gene are SGHRS and YFSETQ. CDR3 sequence reads: CASSLETYNNEQFF. CDR3 coding DNA: TGCGCCAGCAGCTTGGAGACTTATAACAATGAGCAGTTCTTC.

This clonotype has ten or more counts. The rearrangement joins TRBV11-3 to TRBJ2-1; 13 bases map to TRBD2. The CDR3 consists of 19 residues. Germline V gene sequence: CDR1 SGHNT, CDR2 YENEEA. V lost 3 bases to trimming and J lost 0 bases; unmatched junction nucleotides: 8. Here the CDR3 DNA reads TGTGCCAGCAGCTTGAGTGGGACTAGCGGGGTAAGCTCCTACAATGAGCAGTTCTTC. This gives the protein CASSLSGTSGVSSYNEQFF.

This clonotype was detected ten times or more. The rearrangement joins TRBV29-1 to TRBJ1-1; TRBD1 agrees at 7 bases. V lost 5 bases to trimming and J lost 0 bases; unmatched junction nucleotides: 6. Germline assignment: CDR1 SQVTM and CDR2 ANQGSEA. The CDR3 sequence is 14 residues long. CDR3 sequence reads: CSVNRGQMNTEAFF. In nucleotides, the CDR3 is TGCAGCGTTAATCGGGGACAGATGAACACTGAAGCTTTCTTT.

Concerning this clonotype itself: This sequence may be a read error, since a much larger clone differs from it by one base. J is TRBJ1-1 and V is TRBV7-8; D not certain. Germline CDR1 is SGHVS and CDR2 is FQNEAQ. The germline V and J ends were trimmed by 11 bases and 4 bases, with 20 bases remaining between them. This CDR3 is built from 14 residues. CDR3 amino acids: CAGTFGGWRTEAFF. The CDR3 DNA follows: TGTGCCGGCACCTTCGGTGGCTGGCGCACTGAAGCTTTCTTT.

The table lists this clonotype with many counts. V and J are TRBV15 and TRBJ1-1; D gene uncertain. CDR1 and CDR2 from the germline V gene are LNHNV and YYDKDF (reference sequence). The CDR3 covers 13 residues. Trimming took off 5 bases at V and 5 bases at J, with 12 bases between the two ends. CDR3: CATSELGGTEAFF. CDR3 DNA: TGTGCCACCAGCGAGTTGGGCGGGACTGAAGCTTTCTTT. The whole variable domain, remainder taken from reference TRBV15 and TRBJ1-1, is DAMVIQNPRYQVTQFGKPVTLSCSQTLNHNVMYWYQQKSSQAPKLLFHYYDKDFNNEADTPDNFQSRRPNTSFCFLDIRSPGLGDTAMYLCATSELGGTEAFFGQGTRLTVV.

In its sample, this clonotype was seen a few times. The genes are TRBV2 and TRBJ2-5, with unresolved D. Trimming cost V 10 bases and J 2 bases, with 14 bases left between them. CDR1 SNHLY and CDR2 FYNNEI come from the germline V gene. The CDR3 spans 13 residues. As DNA, the CDR3 is TGTGCCAACGGAAGGGAACTACAAGAGACCCAGTACTTC. As protein: CANGRELQETQYF. The full variable domain, with the rest looked up from reference TRBV2 and TRBJ2-5, is EPEVTQTPSHQVTQMGQEVILRCVPISNHLYFYWYRQILGQKVEFLVSFYNNEISEKSEIFDDQFSVERPDGSNFTLKIRSTKLEDSAMYFCANGRELQETQYFGPGTRLLVL.

This clonotype was detected a few times. The chain is built from TRBV19 and TRBJ1-5; D uncertain. Looked up from germline, CDR1 is LNHDA and CDR2 is SQIVND (reference sequence). V was trimmed by 6 bases and J by 2 bases, leaving 14 bases between them. This CDR3 spans 15 amino acids. CDR3 loop: CASSTGPSGNQPQHF. The CDR3 coding sequence is TGTGCCAGTAGCACCGGACCCAGTGGCAATCAGCCCCAGCATTTT.

This clonotype was observed at least ten times. Because the CDR3's place on the DNA is in doubt, the DNA is left out and the CDR3 is given as listed by TCRdb. This chain uses TRBV19 with TRBJ2-2; the DNA was not compared with TRBD2, the D call given in the table. The CDR3 comprises 14 residues, both ends counted. Germline V CDR1 and CDR2: LNHDA, SQIVND (reference sequence). This chain's CDR3 is CASSTTGPWGSCFF.